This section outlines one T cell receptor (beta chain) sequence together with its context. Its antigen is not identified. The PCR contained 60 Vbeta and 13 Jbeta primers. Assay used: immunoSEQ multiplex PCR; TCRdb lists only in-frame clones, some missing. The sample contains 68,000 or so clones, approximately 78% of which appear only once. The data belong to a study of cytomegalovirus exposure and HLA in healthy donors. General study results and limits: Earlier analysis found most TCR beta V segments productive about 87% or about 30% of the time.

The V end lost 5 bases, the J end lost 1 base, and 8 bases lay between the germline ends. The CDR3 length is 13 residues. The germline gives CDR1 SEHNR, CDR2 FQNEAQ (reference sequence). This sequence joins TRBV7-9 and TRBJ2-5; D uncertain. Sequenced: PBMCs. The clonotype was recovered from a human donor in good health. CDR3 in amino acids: CASSRDTQETQYF. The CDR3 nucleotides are TGTGCCAGCAGCCGAGACACCCAAGAGACCCAGTACTTC.